What follows are 17 T cell receptor beta chains derived from one specimen sequenced in a study of radiotherapy plus CTLA-4 blockade in lung cancer. Generated by immunoSEQ multiplex PCR, the TCRdb table keeps only in-frame clones and is missing some. Altogether more than 75,000 clones are present, around 80% being singletons, with the ten largest covering around 25%. Specimen: peripheral blood, collected from a patient treated with radiotherapy plus ipilimumab. These receptors came from a human donor with non-small cell lung cancer that progressed on radiotherapy plus ipilimumab.

V and J are TRBV28 and TRBJ1-1; D may be TRBD1 (5 bases). V lost 2 bases and J 1 base, leaving 8 bases between the germline ends. The germline V gene encodes CDR1 MDHEN and CDR2 SYDVKM. CDR3 length equals 14 residues. This CDR3 reads CASSLGGWNTEAFF. The CDR3 region has the DNA TGTGCCAGCAGTTTAGGGGGATGGAACACTGAAGCTTTCTTT.

V is TRBV21-1 and J is TRBJ1-5; the D call in the table, TRBD1, was not verified against the DNA. TRBV21-1 is a documented pseudogene. The length of the CDR3 is 12 residues. CDR3 DNA sequence: TGTGCCAGCAGCATAAGGGGTCAGCCCCAGCATTTT. This codes for CASSIRGQPQHF.

With regard to this clone: Mismatch with germline at one junction end may stem from a read error. The rearrangement joins TRBV14 to TRBJ2-3; TRBD1 might be the D (5 bases). The germline CDR1 and CDR2 sequences are SGHDN and FVKESK. The length of the CDR3 is 14 residues. CDR3 residues: CASSQGQITDAQYF. CDR3 bases: TGTGCCAGCAGCCAAGGACAGATCACAGATGCGCAGTATTTT.

The rearrangement links TRBV7-2 to TRBJ1-5; D is perhaps TRBD1 (6 bases). Germline CDR1 and CDR2: SGHTA and FQGNSA. This CDR3 region has 15 residues. The V end was cut by 1 base, the J end by 6 bases, with 13 bases between. The CDR3 DNA reads as TGTGCCAGCAGCTTAGTTGGGGGGGGCACTCAGCCCCAGCATTTT. Protein: CASSLVGGGTQPQHF.

The table lists this clone with a few counts. The rearrangement links TRBV7-9 to TRBJ1-2; a possible D gene is TRBD1 (5 bases). Germline CDR1 SEHNR, CDR2 FQNEAQ (reference sequence). The CDR3 sequence is 11 residues long. V lost 11 bases and J 6 bases, leaving 13 bases between the germline ends. The CDR3 reads CAGQGEDGYTF. CDR3 in DNA: TGTGCCGGGCAAGGGGAGGATGGCTACACCTTC.

The rearrangement uses TRBV23-1 and TRBJ2-2; TRBD2 agrees at 16 bases. TRBV23-1 belongs to the ORF category, with a function that is uncertain. The CDR3 is 18 residues long. The trim removed 0 bases at V and 5 bases at J, leaving 3 bases unmatched. The CDR3 sequence: CASSQSGTSGRGTGELFF. The CDR3 nucleotides read TGCGCCAGCAGTCAATCCGGGACTAGCGGGAGGGGTACCGGGGAGCTGTTTTTT.

The genes are TRBV5-1 and TRBJ2-7, with unresolved D. V lost 0 bases and J lost 5, with 9 bases in between. This CDR3 has 13 amino acids. Per the germline V gene, CDR1 is SGHRS and CDR2 is YFSETQ. CDR3 bases: TGCGCCAGCAGCTTGGGGCCGGGCCACGAGCAGTACGTC. It codes for CASSLGPGHEQYV.

This sequence joins TRBV5-1 and TRBJ2-1; a weak D match, TRBD1 (6 bases). Germline-derived CDR1 and CDR2 are SGHRS and YFSETQ. V lost 2 bases and J 13 bases, leaving 13 bases between the germline ends. The CDR3 spans 12 residues. CDR3 sequence (DNA): TGCGCCAGCAGCTTTGATGAGGGGGAACAGTTCTTC. It codes for CASSFDEGEQFF.

The V and J genes are TRBV6-1 and TRBJ2-1; TRBD2 agrees at 10 bases. The CDR3 length is 15 residues. Trimming removed 6 bases from V and 6 bases from J; junction bases left unmatched: 8. Germline lookup yields CDR1 MNHNS and CDR2 SASEGT. CDR3 protein: CASRLAGAGPNEQFF. CDR3 nucleotides: TGTGCCAGCAGGCTAGCGGGGGCGGGTCCCAATGAGCAGTTCTTC.

The chain couples TRBV12-5 to TRBJ2-7; TRBD1 is a possible D gene (6 bases). The V end was cut by 6 bases, the J end by 2 bases, with 17 bases between. Germline lookup yields CDR1 LGHNT and CDR2 FRNRAP. The CDR3 has 15 amino acids. CDR3 nucleotides: TGTGCTAGTGGGGAACAGGGACATCAAACCTACGAGCAGTACTTC. It is translated as CASGEQGHQTYEQYF.

This sequence joins TRBV30 and TRBJ2-5; TRBD2 agrees at 7 bases. This CDR3 comprises 15 residues. Germline loops: CDR1 GTSNPN, CDR2 SVGIG (reference sequence). V lost 3 bases, J lost 2 bases, and 9 bases stayed unmatched. The CDR3 is CAWSALTSDQETQYF. In DNA, the CDR3 is TGTGCCTGGAGCGCACTTACTAGCGATCAAGAGACCCAGTACTTC.

The chain couples TRBV10-3 to TRBJ2-7; 7 bases match TRBD2. This CDR3 has 14 amino acids. J was trimmed by 5 bases and V by 3 bases; bases with no gene match: 7. CDR1 is ENHRY and CDR2 is SYGVKD in the germline V gene. CDR3: CAISEREGGDEQYV. The CDR3 nucleotides read TGTGCCATCAGTGAAAGGGAGGGTGGAGACGAGCAGTACGTC.

This chain joins TRBV27 and TRBJ1-3; the match to TRBD1 covers 7 bases. The CDR3 sequence is 15 residues long. V shed 3 bases, J shed 4 bases, and the junction held 6 bases outside the gene matches. In germline, CDR1 is MNHEY, CDR2 SMNVEV (reference sequence). The CDR3 nucleotides read TGTGCCAGCAGTTTGGAAGGGACAGCGGGAAACACCATATATTTT. Amino acid sequence: CASSLEGTAGNTIYF.

This rearrangement joins TRBV19 to TRBJ1-5; D gene ambiguous. V lost 4 bases and J lost 7, with 8 bases in between. Germline loops: CDR1 LNHDA, CDR2 SQIVND (reference sequence). This CDR3 is 12 amino acids long. CDR3: CASSTSMQPQHF. CDR3 bases: TGTGCCAGTAGTACTTCAATGCAGCCCCAGCATTTT.

The chain uses TRBV7-6 and TRBJ2-1; possibly TRBD1 for D (7 bases). Germline lookup yields CDR1 SGHVS and CDR2 FNYEAQ. Trimming shortened V by 2 bases and J by 4 bases, and 15 bases separated the two germline ends. The CDR3 spans 16 residues. The CDR3 sequence is CASSLRSGDSYNEQFF. CDR3 nucleotide sequence: TGTGCCAGCAGCTTAAGGTCGGGGGACAGTTACAATGAGCAGTTCTTC.

This chain uses TRBV12-5 with TRBJ2-1, with a possible D match to TRBD1 (6 bases). Trimming took off 0 bases at V and 8 bases at J, with 8 bases between the two ends. The length of the CDR3 is 13 residues. CDR1 and CDR2 (germline): LGHNT, FRNRAP. Here the CDR3 reads CASGLVQGHEQFF. In nucleotides, the CDR3 is TGTGCTAGTGGTTTGGTACAGGGACATGAGCAGTTCTTC. The full variable domain, completed using reference TRBV12-5 and TRBJ2-1, is DARVTQTPRHKVTEMGQEVTMRCQPILGHNTVFWYRQTMMQGLELLAYFRNRAPLDDSGMPKDRFSAEMPDATLATLKIQPSEPRDSAVYFCASGLVQGHEQFFGPGTRLTVL.

The chain is built from TRBV25-1 and TRBJ2-1; 8 nucleotides line up with TRBD2. Germline lookup yields CDR1 MGHDK and CDR2 SYGVNS. The CDR3 sequence is 14 residues long. Trimming cost V 5 bases and J 10 bases; bases outside gene matches: 10. The CDR3, as DNA: TGTGCCAGCAGTCAAGGAGCGGGAGCGAGGGAGCAGTTCTTC. Translated: CASSQGAGAREQFF.